This entry describes one T cell receptor beta chain. Source study methods: Counts of nucleated cells, estimated from reference gene primer amplification, were obtained. Clones were sequenced by immunoSEQ multiplex PCR, and TCRdb holds only the in-frame ones, with some missing. Clone size and V and J calls were adopted from that table, with D and trimming inferred from the DNA. The table has 60,000 to 85,000 clones, around 72% seen once. This CDR3 has 12 amino acids. The ends were cut back, 5 bases at V and 4 bases at J, with 8 bases in the middle. CDR1 and CDR2 (germline): SGHTA, FQGNSA. The record originates from a study of blood T cell repertoires in COVID-19. About the study: Acute and convalescent COVID-19 specimens originated in the United States, Italy and Spain. From T cells, B-cell-depleted T cells, or PBMCs came the material, which was cDNA or gDNA.

The rearrangement joins TRBV7-2 to TRBJ2-5; D is unclear. The TCR originated in a human donor with acute or convalescent COVID-19. The donor label of this sample is uncertain. The source material was peripheral blood. CDR3 in DNA: TGTGCCAGCAGCCCGCCCGGAGAGACCCAGTACTTC. Its translation: CASSPPGETQYF.